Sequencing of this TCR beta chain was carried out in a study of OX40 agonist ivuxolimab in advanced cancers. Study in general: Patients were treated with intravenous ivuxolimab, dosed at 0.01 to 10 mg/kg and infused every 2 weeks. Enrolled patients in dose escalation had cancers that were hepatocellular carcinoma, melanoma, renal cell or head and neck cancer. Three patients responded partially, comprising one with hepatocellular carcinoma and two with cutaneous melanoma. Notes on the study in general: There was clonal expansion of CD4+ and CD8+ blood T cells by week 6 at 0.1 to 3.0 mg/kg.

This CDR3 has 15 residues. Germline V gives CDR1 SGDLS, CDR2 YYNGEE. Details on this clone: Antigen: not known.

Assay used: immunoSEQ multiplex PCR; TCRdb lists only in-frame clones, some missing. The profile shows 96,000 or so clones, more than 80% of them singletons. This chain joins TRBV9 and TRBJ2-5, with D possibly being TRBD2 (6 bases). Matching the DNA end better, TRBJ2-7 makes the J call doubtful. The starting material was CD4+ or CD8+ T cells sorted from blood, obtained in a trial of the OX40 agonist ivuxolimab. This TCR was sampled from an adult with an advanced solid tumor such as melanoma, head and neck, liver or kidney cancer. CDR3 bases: TGTGCCAGCAGCGTAGGTCCCGGGAGACTCTACGAGCAGTACTTC. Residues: CASSVGPGRLYEQYF.